These 5 T cell receptor beta chains originate from one sample sequenced in a study of cytomegalovirus exposure and HLA in healthy donors. This PCR relied on a set of 60 Vbeta primers and 13 Jbeta primers. Data came from immunoSEQ multiplex PCR; TCRdb stores just in-frame clones and leaves some out. Here the sample spans 80,000 or so clones, approximately 65% being singletons. Sequencing was carried out using PBMCs. All receptors come from a male donor in good health and CMV-seropositive.

The chain has TRBV4-3 and TRBJ2-7, with D maybe TRBD2 (5 bases). V was clipped by 0 bases and J by 7 bases, with 16 bases between them. CDR1 LGHNA and CDR2 YSLEER come from the germline V gene. The CDR3 has 15 residues. CDR3 amino acids: CASSQDGMGSGEQYF. The CDR3, as DNA: TGCGCCAGCAGCCAAGATGGTATGGGGTCGGGGGAGCAGTACTTC.

The V and J genes are TRBV7-2 and TRBJ2-6, with D possibly matching TRBD1 (6 bases). Trimming took off 7 bases at V and 4 bases at J, with 17 bases between the two ends. The length of the CDR3 is 16 residues. Germline CDR1 SGHTA, CDR2 FQGNSA. The CDR3 loop reads CASTPPGQGGANVLTF. In nucleotides, the CDR3 is TGTGCCAGCACCCCGCCAGGGCAGGGGGGGGCCAACGTCCTGACTTTC. Drawing the rest from reference TRBV7-2 and TRBJ2-6, the complete variable domain is GAGVSQSPSNKVTEKGKDVELRCDPISGHTALYWYRQSLGQGLEFLIYFQGNSAPDKSGLPSDRFSAERTGGSVSTLTIQRTQQEDSAVYLCASTPPGQGGANVLTFGAGSRLTVL.

This clone occurred a few times. The rearrangement uses TRBV30 and TRBJ1-2, with D unclear. The V end lost 2 bases, the J end lost 4 bases, and 14 bases lay between the germline ends. The CDR3 sequence is 14 residues long. Germline-derived CDR1 and CDR2 are GTSNPN and SVGIG (reference sequence). The CDR3: CAWSRHGVGYGYTF. CDR3 DNA sequence: TGTGCCTGGAGTCGGCACGGGGTTGGCTATGGCTACACCTTC.

The rearrangement links TRBV10-3 to TRBJ2-1, with TRBD2 identical over 10 bases. The CDR3 is made up of 13 amino acids. Trimming cost V 5 bases and J 10 bases; bases outside gene matches: 5. Germline CDR1 is ENHRY and CDR2 is SYGVKD. DNA for the CDR3: TGTGCCATCAGTTCATCTAGCGGGGGCGAGCAGTTCTTC. Its translation is CAISSSSGGEQFF.

The V and J genes are TRBV11-3 and TRBJ2-3; D perhaps matches TRBD1 (6 bases). V gave up 2 bases and J gave up 3 bases, with 9 bases separating them. Germline values: CDR1 SGHNT, CDR2 YENEEA. The CDR3 contains 14 residues. The CDR3 protein is CASSLRGGTDTQYF. The CDR3, as DNA: TGTGCCAGCAGCTTAAGAGGGGGAACAGATACGCAGTATTTT. Drawing the rest from reference TRBV11-3 and TRBJ2-3, the complete variable domain is EAGVVQSPRYKIIEKKQPVAFWCNPISGHNTLYWYLQNLGQGPELLIRYENEEAVDDSQLPKDRFSAERLKGVDSTLKIQPAELGDSAVYLCASSLRGGTDTQYFGPGTRLTVL.